The next 14 T cell receptor beta chains were all read from a single sample in a study of OX40 agonist ivuxolimab in advanced cancers. TCRdb keeps only in-frame clones here, not all; method: immunoSEQ multiplex PCR. The table lists about 73,000 clones, approximately 92% of them singletons. The material sequenced was CD4+ or CD8+ T cells sorted from blood, taken in a trial of the OX40 agonist ivuxolimab. The receptors here all came from an adult with an advanced solid tumor such as melanoma, head and neck, liver or kidney cancer.

The rearrangement uses TRBV27 and TRBJ2-1, with 7 bases matching TRBD2. The junction had 8 bases not matched to a gene; V was cut back by 3 bases and J by 0 bases. The germline gives CDR1 MNHEY, CDR2 SMNVEV (reference sequence). This CDR3 spans 17 amino acids. In DNA, the CDR3 is TGTGCCAGCAGTTTTTTTTCAGGCGGGGGCTCCTACAATGAGCAGTTCTTC. It is translated as CASSFFSGGGSYNEQFF.

The chain links TRBV28 to TRBJ1-5; D remains unclear. CDR1 MDHEN and CDR2 SYDVKM come from the germline V gene. V was shortened by 3 bases and J by 4 bases, with 7 bases between the two germline ends. This CDR3 is 13 amino acids long. The CDR3 DNA reads as TGTGCCAGCAGTTTGGTCGGGAATCAGCCCCAGCATTTT. It codes for CASSLVGNQPQHF.

The genes are TRBV5-6 and TRBJ2-5; D possibly corresponds to TRBD2 (5 bases). Per the germline V gene, CDR1 is SGHDT and CDR2 is YYEEEE. The germline V and J ends were trimmed by 2 bases and 4 bases, with 18 bases remaining between them. This CDR3 comprises 16 residues. CDR3 loop: CASSFSTLGLAETQYF. The DNA of the CDR3 is TGTGCCAGCAGCTTTTCTACCCTTGGGCTAGCAGAGACCCAGTACTTC.

V is TRBV23-1 and J is TRBJ2-1; 9 bases are shared with TRBD1. TRBV23-1 is an ORF for which the function is uncertain. After removal of 7 bases from V and 8 bases from J, the junction contained 21 bases not matched to a gene. The CDR3 runs to 18 residues. The CDR3 is CASIPAGTGCSPLDEQFF. The DNA of the CDR3 is TGCGCCAGCATCCCAGCCGGGACAGGGTGTTCCCCGCTCGATGAGCAGTTCTTC.

The CDR3 DNA is TGTGCCAGCCTATCAGGGAGGAACACTGAAGCTTTCTTT. Amino acid sequence: CASLSGRNTEAFF. The genes are TRBV27 and TRBJ1-1, with D perhaps TRBD1 (5 bases). Germline V gives CDR1 MNHEY, CDR2 SMNVEV (reference sequence). This CDR3 region has 13 residues. Trimming took off 8 bases at V and 1 base at J, with 11 bases between the two ends.

This chain connects TRBV2 to TRBJ1-4; D gene unclear. With 8 bases removed from V and 2 bases from J, the gap between germline ends came to 12 bases. From germline, CDR1 is SNHLY and CDR2 FYNNEI. The CDR3 runs 14 residues. The CDR3, as DNA: TGTGCCAGCCGATATTCGGAGACTAATGAAAAACTGTTTTTT. This codes for CASRYSETNEKLFF.

This chain connects TRBV19 to TRBJ1-1; D not resolved. Germline CDR1 reads LNHDA; CDR2 reads SQIVND (reference sequence). The CDR3 totals 14 residues. V was pared by 6 bases and J by 1 base, with 12 bases between. The CDR3 sequence: CASSKRESNTEAFF. DNA of the CDR3: TGTGCCAGTAGCAAGCGGGAGTCGAACACTGAAGCTTTCTTT.

The chain combines TRBV7-8 with TRBJ2-1; D not resolved. The CDR3 covers 13 residues. Germline loops: CDR1 SGHVS, CDR2 FQNEAQ. V lost 1 base, J lost 9 bases, and 10 bases lay in between. The CDR3 loop is CASSLVGGSEQFF. CDR3 DNA sequence: TGTGCCAGCAGCTTAGTTGGTGGGTCTGAGCAGTTCTTC.

The rearrangement joins TRBV25-1 to TRBJ1-1, with a tentative D call TRBD1 (5 bases). The ends were cut back, 5 bases at V and 7 bases at J, with 14 bases in the middle. The germline gives CDR1 MGHDK, CDR2 SYGVNS. The CDR3 contains 13 residues. For the CDR3, the DNA is TGTGCCAGCAGTCCATCAGGGAGGGATGAAGCTTTCTTT. Its translation is CASSPSGRDEAFF.

This chain links TRBV7-2 with TRBJ1-3; D not resolved. Deletions cut 5 bases from V and 0 bases from J, with 8 bases between. Germline CDR1 and CDR2: SGHTA and FQGNSA. The CDR3 runs to 14 residues. CDR3 residues: CASSPGVSGNTIYF. In nucleotides, the CDR3 is TGTGCCAGCAGCCCCGGGGTCTCTGGAAACACCATATATTTT.

The table lists this clone with a count of one. The chain recombines TRBV7-2 with TRBJ2-7; TRBD2 aligns across 14 bases. Germline trimming cut 5 bases from V and 3 bases from J; bases unmatched to any gene: 12. CDR1 and CDR2 from the germline V gene are SGHTA and FQGNSA. The CDR3 extends over 18 amino acids. The CDR3 is CASSGGGLAGESLYEQYF. The CDR3 DNA is TGTGCCAGCAGCGGGGGGGGACTAGCGGGAGAATCTCTCTACGAGCAGTACTTC.

The chain has TRBV14 and TRBJ2-1; the match to TRBD2 covers 9 bases. CDR1 and CDR2 from the germline V gene are SGHDN and FVKESK. CDR3 length: 17 residues. Trimming cost V 4 bases and J 12 bases; bases outside gene matches: 19. This CDR3 reads CASSPKAGLANNELQFF. For the CDR3, the DNA is TGTGCCAGCAGCCCAAAGGCAGGACTAGCGAACAATGAGTTGCAGTTCTTC.

The CDR3 DNA follows: TGCGCCAGCAGCCCTCTAGCGGGGGCTACACTAGGTACGCAGTATTTT. Protein sequence: CASSPLAGATLGTQYF. The rearrangement links TRBV5-1 to TRBJ2-3; TRBD2 agrees at 10 bases. The CDR3 length is 16 residues. Germline trimming cut 4 bases from V and 8 bases from J; bases unmatched to any gene: 13. The germline V gene encodes CDR1 SGHRS and CDR2 YFSETQ.

The chain is built from TRBV6-1 and TRBJ2-1; 8 bases are a match to TRBD2. This CDR3 region has 15 residues. CDR1 and CDR2 (germline): MNHNS, SASEGT. The V and J ends lost 6 bases and 4 bases, in that order; junction bases with no gene match: 8. For the CDR3, the DNA is TGTGCCAGCAGGATAACCGGGACTAGATACAATGAGCAGTTCTTC. Translated: CASRITGTRYNEQFF.